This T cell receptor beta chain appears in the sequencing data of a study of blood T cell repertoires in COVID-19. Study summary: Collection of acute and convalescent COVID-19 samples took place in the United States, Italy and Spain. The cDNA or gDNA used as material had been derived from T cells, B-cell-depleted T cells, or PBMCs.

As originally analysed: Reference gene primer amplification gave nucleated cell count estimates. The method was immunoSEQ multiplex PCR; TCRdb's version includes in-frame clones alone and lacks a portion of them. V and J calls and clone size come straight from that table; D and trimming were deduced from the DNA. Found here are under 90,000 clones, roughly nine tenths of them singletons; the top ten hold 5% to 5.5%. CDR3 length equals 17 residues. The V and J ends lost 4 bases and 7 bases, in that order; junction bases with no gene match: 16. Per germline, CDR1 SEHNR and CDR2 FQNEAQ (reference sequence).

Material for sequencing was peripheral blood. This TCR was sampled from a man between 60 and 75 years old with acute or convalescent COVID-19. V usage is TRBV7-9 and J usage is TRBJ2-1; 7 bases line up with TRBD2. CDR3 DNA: TGTGCCAGCAGCTCCCCCCGACTAGCATTATTGAGGAATGAGCAGTTCTTC. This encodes CASSSPRLALLRNEQFF.